Listed here are 24 T cell receptor beta chains from one sample, sequenced in a study of blood T cell repertoires in COVID-19 (dated by TCRdb to 2020 to 2022). Library preparation used the immunoSEQ multiplex PCR assay. In TCRdb, the immuneACCESS table is reduced to in-frame sequences with V and J assigned. These tables do not hold every clone; where another copy was compared, an unresolved V gene accounts for under half, and the others remain unexplained. This sample has more than 200,000 clones in its table, and about 88% of those were observed once. Just over 0.7% of the sample belongs to the ten largest clones. Material: peripheral blood. The receptors originated from a man aged 35-49 years with acute or convalescent COVID-19.

The chain employs TRBV7-8 and TRBJ1-5; TRBD1 is a possible D gene (5 bases). V was clipped by 5 bases and J by 3 bases, with 20 bases between them. This CDR3 comprises 17 residues. Germline V gives CDR1 SGHVS, CDR2 FQNEAQ. CDR3 amino acids: CASSTDLKGPNNQPQHF. The CDR3 region has the DNA TGTGCCAGCAGCACCGATCTCAAGGGGCCTAACAATCAGCCCCAGCATTTT. Full variable domain (missing parts from reference TRBV7-8 and TRBJ1-5): GAGVSQSPRYKVAKRGQDVALRCDPISGHVSLFWYQQALGQGPEFLTYFQNEAQLDKSGLPSDRFFAERPEGSVSTLKIQRTQQEDSAVYLCASSTDLKGPNNQPQHFGDGTRLSIL.

This clone was seen only once. The same CDR3 can be traced to other DNA sequences in this sample. The chain uses TRBV19 and TRBJ2-7; no firm D call. The V and J ends lost 5 bases and 7 bases respectively, with 15 bases between them. The CDR3 extends over 13 amino acids. Germline values: CDR1 LNHDA, CDR2 SQIVND (reference sequence). CDR3 sequence (DNA): TGTGCCAGTAGTTCGCTCCCTAACTATGAGCAGTACTTC. Residues: CASSSLPNYEQYF.

This clone was found once. The chain uses TRBV29-1 and TRBJ1-1, with a tentative D call TRBD1 (5 bases). The germline gives CDR1 SQVTM, CDR2 ANQGSEA. Trimming took 5 bases from V and 0 from J, leaving 10 bases between them. The CDR3 runs to 13 residues. DNA of the CDR3: TGCAGCGTTTCAGGGTTAATGAACACTGAAGCTTTCTTT. As protein: CSVSGLMNTEAFF.

This clone has only a few counts. The gene calls are TRBV6-6 and TRBJ1-1; 7 bases fit TRBD1. Per the germline V gene, CDR1 is MNHNY and CDR2 is SVGAGI (reference sequence). The trim removed 0 bases at V and 7 bases at J, leaving 5 bases unmatched. This CDR3 comprises 14 residues. The CDR3 DNA reads TGTGCCAGCAGTTACTCCGGGACAGCCGATGAAGCTTTCTTT. The encoded protein is CASSYSGTADEAFF.

The chain has TRBV10-3 and TRBJ2-7; TRBD2 agrees at 7 bases. V lost 0 bases to trimming and J lost 3 bases; unmatched junction nucleotides: 8. CDR3 size: 16 residues. Germline CDR1 ENHRY, CDR2 SYGVKD. The chain's CDR3 is CAISESGGVQGYEQYF. CDR3 sequence (DNA): TGTGCCATCAGTGAGTCGGGGGGGGTCCAAGGCTACGAGCAGTACTTC.

The chain is built from TRBV18 and TRBJ1-3; a possible D gene is TRBD1 (6 bases). With 3 bases removed from V and 2 bases from J, the gap between germline ends came to 14 bases. Germline V gene sequence: CDR1 KGHSH, CDR2 LQKENI. There are 16 residues in the CDR3. CDR3 loop: CASSPGAMVPGNTIYF. CDR3 in DNA: TGTGCCAGCTCACCGGGGGCGATGGTCCCTGGAAACACCATATATTTT. The complete variable domain, with remaining parts taken from reference TRBV18 and TRBJ1-3, reads NAGVMQNPRHLVRRRGQEARLRCSPMKGHSHVYWYRQLPEEGLKFMVYLQKENIIDESGMPKERFSAEFPKEGPSILRIQQVVRGDSAAYFCASSPGAMVPGNTIYFGEGSWLTVV.

The chain uses TRBV28 and TRBJ1-2; D remains ambiguous. V lost 6 bases and J 1 base, leaving 9 bases between the germline ends. The germline CDR1 and CDR2 sequences are MDHEN and SYDVKM. The CDR3 runs to 13 residues. CDR3 nucleotides: TGTGCCAGCAGAAATTCAGATAACTATGGCTACACCTTC. Translation: CASRNSDNYGYTF.

The chain combines TRBV7-8 with TRBJ2-7, with 8 bases lining up with TRBD2. Germline CDR1 and CDR2: SGHVS and FQNEAQ. The CDR3 sequence is 13 residues long. V lost 5 bases and J lost 4; bases outside the gene matches: 4. CDR3 in amino acids: CASSRSGGYEQYF. For the CDR3, the DNA is TGTGCCAGCAGCCGTTCGGGAGGGTACGAGCAGTACTTC.

The rearrangement links TRBV25-1 to TRBJ2-7; 9 positions match TRBD1. The V gene's germline CDR1 is MGHDK and CDR2 SYGVNS. V was pared by 5 bases and J by 0 bases, with 2 bases of the junction left unmatched. The CDR3 extends over 14 amino acids. The CDR3 bases are TGTGCCAGCAGTCGACAGGGGGTCTCCTACGAGCAGTACTTC. Protein: CASSRQGVSYEQYF.

The V and J genes are TRBV7-2 and TRBJ2-1; 11 nucleotides align to TRBD2. The CDR3 totals 15 residues. Germline CDR1 SGHTA, CDR2 FQGNSA. V shed 1 base, J shed 15 bases, and the junction held 11 bases outside the gene matches. The CDR3 region is CASSLDLASGGRGFF. In DNA, the CDR3 is TGTGCCAGCAGCTTAGATTTGGCTAGCGGGGGGAGGGGGTTCTTC.

Only a few counts were recorded for this clone. DNA of the CDR3: TGTGCCAGCAGCTTGGGGACTCCCGAGCAGTTCTTC. Translation gives CASSLGTPEQFF. This sequence joins TRBV5-4 and TRBJ2-1, with TRBD2 as a possible D gene (5 bases). From germline, CDR1 is SGHNT and CDR2 YYREEE (reference sequence). This CDR3 comprises 12 residues. Deletions cut 0 bases from V and 10 bases from J, with 8 bases between.

The chain recombines TRBV27 with TRBJ2-7, with 10 positions matching TRBD1. V trimming: 5 bases; J trimming: 3 bases; junction bases outside the gene matches: 10. Looked up from germline, CDR1 is MNHEY and CDR2 is SMNVEV (reference sequence). The CDR3 is made up of 16 amino acids. CDR3 residues: CASSPQAGTGDYEQYF. The CDR3 region has the DNA TGTGCCAGCAGTCCCCAGGCCGGGACAGGGGACTACGAGCAGTACTTC.

The chain is built from TRBV5-1 and TRBJ1-4; 7 nucleotides line up with TRBD1. The CDR3 loop spans 15 amino acids. Looked up from germline, CDR1 is SGHRS and CDR2 is YFSETQ. V lost 4 bases, J lost 2 bases, and 5 bases stayed unmatched. The CDR3 DNA reads TGCGCCAGCAGCCGGGGGGGACAGACTAATGAAAAACTGTTTTTT. It yields the protein CASSRGGQTNEKLFF.

The gene calls are TRBV7-9 and TRBJ2-7, with 8 bases aligning to TRBD1. Unmatched junction bases numbered 8, after V lost 5 bases and J lost 5 bases. The CDR3 length is 14 residues. CDR1 is SEHNR, CDR2 FQNEAQ, per germline (reference sequence). The CDR3: CASSPIDRGNEQYF. CDR3 coding DNA: TGTGCCAGCAGCCCAATCGACAGGGGCAACGAGCAGTACTTC. The variable domain in full, with the rest retrieved from reference TRBV7-9 and TRBJ2-7, is DTGVSQNPRHKITKRGQNVTFRCDPISEHNRLYWYRQTLGQGPEFLTYFQNEAQLEKSRLLSDRFSAERPKGSFSTLEIQRTEQGDSAMYLCASSPIDRGNEQYFGPGTRLTVT.

The chain is built from TRBV7-3 and TRBJ2-1; TRBD1 agrees at 7 bases. Germline values: CDR1 SGHTA, CDR2 FQGTGA. CDR3 length: 16 residues. V lost 1 base to trimming and J lost 4 bases; unmatched junction nucleotides: 7. For the CDR3, the DNA is TGTGCCAGCAGCTTAAACATGCCGGGACAGTACAATGAGCAGTTCTTC. Translating it yields CASSLNMPGQYNEQFF.

The chain employs TRBV6-5 and TRBJ1-1; unclear D gene. V lost 2 bases and J lost 1, with 8 bases in between. The germline gives CDR1 MNHEY, CDR2 SVGAGI. CDR3 length: 14 amino acids. The CDR3 bases are TGTGCCAGCAGTTACCGTACAGCGAACACTGAAGCTTTCTTT. As protein: CASSYRTANTEAFF.

The rearrangement joins TRBV6-6 to TRBJ2-5; 11 positions match TRBD2. The germline CDR1 and CDR2 sequences are MNHNY and SVGAGI (reference sequence). The CDR3 consists of 15 residues. V lost 6 bases to trimming and J lost 4 bases; unmatched junction nucleotides: 7. The CDR3 region is CASSPLAGEGETQYF. The CDR3 coding sequence is TGTGCCAGCAGCCCACTAGCGGGAGAGGGAGAGACCCAGTACTTC.

The rearrangement uses TRBV27 and TRBJ2-3, with D possibly TRBD2 on 6 matching bases. This CDR3 comprises 17 residues. V shed 4 bases and J shed 2 bases, with 19 bases lying between them. CDR1 and CDR2 (germline): MNHEY, SMNVEV (reference sequence). This CDR3 reads CASSSSGEVRPTDTQYF. Written as DNA, the CDR3 is TGTGCCAGCAGTTCCTCCGGGGAGGTGCGCCCCACAGATACGCAGTATTTT.

The J gene is TRBJ2-7, the V gene TRBV25-1, with 7 bases aligning to TRBD2. Germline CDR1 reads MGHDK; CDR2 reads SYGVNS. The length of the CDR3 is 14 residues. V was pared by 3 bases and J by 1 base, with 3 bases of the junction left unmatched. The CDR3 sequence is CASSDFGRSYEQYF. The CDR3 DNA reads TGTGCCAGCAGTGATTTCGGGAGGTCCTACGAGCAGTACTTC.

The chain couples TRBV19 to TRBJ2-2, with TRBD2 as a possible D gene (5 bases). Germline V CDR1 and CDR2: LNHDA, SQIVND (reference sequence). The CDR3 contains 14 residues. V was pared by 5 bases and J by 5 bases, with 12 bases between. CDR3 in amino acids: CASSPRESTGELFF. The CDR3 DNA sequence: TGTGCCAGTAGTCCCCGGGAATCGACCGGGGAGCTGTTTTTT.

This rearrangement joins TRBV4-3 to TRBJ1-6; D is possibly TRBD1 (5 bases). CDR3 length: 18 amino acids. V shed 3 bases and J shed 0 bases, with 15 bases lying between them. Germline CDR1 is LGHNA and CDR2 is YSLEER. CDR3 residues: CASSQELTASSYNSPLHF. The DNA for the CDR3 is TGCGCCAGCAGCCAGGAGCTGACAGCTAGCTCCTATAATTCACCCCTCCACTTT.

The chain joins TRBV7-9 to TRBJ2-3, with D perhaps matching TRBD2 (6 bases). This CDR3 spans 16 amino acids. CDR1 is SEHNR, CDR2 FQNEAQ, per germline (reference sequence). Trimming left V 8 bases short and J 3 bases short, with 21 bases between. The CDR3 is CASRGGVGSLTDTQYF. CDR3 DNA: TGTGCCAGCCGGGGTGGGGTCGGGAGTTTGACAGATACGCAGTATTTT. Together with reference TRBV7-9 and TRBJ2-3, the CDR3 gives the full variable domain: DTGVSQNPRHKITKRGQNVTFRCDPISEHNRLYWYRQTLGQGPEFLTYFQNEAQLEKSRLLSDRFSAERPKGSFSTLEIQRTEQGDSAMYLCASRGGVGSLTDTQYFGPGTRLTVL.

The chain couples TRBV7-3 to TRBJ2-1; D gene uncertain. The CDR3 totals 13 residues. Germline CDR1 and CDR2: SGHTA and FQGTGA. V was trimmed by 3 bases and J by 7 bases, leaving 10 bases between them. CDR3 nucleotides: TGTGCCAGCAGCTTCGGCGAGGCGAATGAGCAGTTCTTC. Translated, it gives CASSFGEANEQFF. The entire variable domain, with the rest obtained from reference TRBV7-3 and TRBJ2-1, is as follows: GAGVSQTPSNKVTEKGKYVELRCDPISGHTALYWYRQSLGQGPEFLIYFQGTGAADDSGLPNDRFFAVRPEGSVSTLKIQRTERGDSAVYLCASSFGEANEQFFGPGTRLTVL.

The rearrangement uses TRBV5-1 and TRBJ1-1; 7 bases line up with TRBD1. Germline CDR1 and CDR2: SGHRS and YFSETQ. V lost 4 bases to trimming and J lost 1 base; unmatched junction nucleotides: 7. The CDR3 is 15 residues long. CDR3 nucleotide sequence: TGCGCCAGCAGCCCTGTAACAGGGGCGAACACTGAAGCTTTCTTT. It is translated as CASSPVTGANTEAFF.